This section outlines one T cell receptor beta chain sequence together with its context. Every one of the donors was a Caucasian adult that lived in Nashville, Tennessee. This sample was included in a study of shared clonotypes between healthy human individuals. The table came from immunoSEQ multiplex PCR; TCRdb's copy has only in-frame clones and leaves some out. Of 2 million to 2.5 million clones in the sample, about 94% were seen once. CDR3 length equals 15 residues. Germline V CDR1 and CDR2: SGHRS, YFSETQ. V gave up 2 bases and J gave up 1 base; unmatched junction bases: 3. The chain recombines TRBV5-1 with TRBJ2-3, with 8 nucleotides matching TRBD2. Specimen: naive CD4+ T cells sorted from blood. Described subset: CD45RA+ positively selected. This clonotype was obtained from a man younger than 35 in good health. Here the CDR3 DNA reads TGCGCCAGCAGCTTCACTAGCGGACGCACAGATACGCAGTATTTT. Residues: CASSFTSGRTDTQYF.